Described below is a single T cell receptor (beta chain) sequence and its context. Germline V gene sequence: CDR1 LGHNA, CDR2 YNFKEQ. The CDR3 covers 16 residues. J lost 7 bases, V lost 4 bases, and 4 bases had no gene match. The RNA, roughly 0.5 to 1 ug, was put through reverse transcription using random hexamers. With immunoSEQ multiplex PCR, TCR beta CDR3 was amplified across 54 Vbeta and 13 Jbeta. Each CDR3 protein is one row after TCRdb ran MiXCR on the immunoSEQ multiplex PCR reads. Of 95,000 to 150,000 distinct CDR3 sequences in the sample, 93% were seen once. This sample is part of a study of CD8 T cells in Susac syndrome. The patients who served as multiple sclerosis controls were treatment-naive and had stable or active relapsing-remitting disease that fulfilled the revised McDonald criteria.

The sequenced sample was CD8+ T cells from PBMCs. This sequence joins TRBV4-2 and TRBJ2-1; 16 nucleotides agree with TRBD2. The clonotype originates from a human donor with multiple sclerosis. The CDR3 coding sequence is TGTGCCAGCAGCCTTGGGACTAGCGGGAGGGGAAATGAGCAGTTCTTC. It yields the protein CASSLGTSGRGNEQFF.